Sequencing of this TCR beta chain was carried out in a study of T cells in Graves' hyperthyroidism and ophthalmopathy. Regarding the study as a whole: Blood shared most expanded thyroid clonotypes above 0.001.

The germline V gene has CDR1 DFQATT and CDR2 SNEGSKA (reference sequence). V lost 3 bases and J lost 4, with 13 bases in between. The CDR3 is 14 residues long. Details on this clonotype: Its antigen is unknown.

First hyperthyroidism diagnosis is when the blood sample was obtained, before any ophthalmopathy symptoms. Amplification targeted TCR beta CDR3 regions from RNA transcripts. Primed by the HTBI set, a first-round RT-PCR was run on the TCR CDR3. TCRdb re-called the multiplex PCR reads with MiXCR, one entry per CDR3 protein. The repertoire consists of hundreds of thousands of distinct CDR3 sequences, with about 15% occurring once and the leading ten covering roughly 5.5%. This TCR was recovered from a woman aged 30 to 39 with Graves' hyperthyroidism that later progressed to Graves' ophthalmopathy. Sequencing was performed on blood. The chain joins TRBV20-1 to TRBJ2-1; D is unresolved. The CDR3 DNA is TGCAGTGCTAGGATCCGACCTAAATACAATGAGCAGTTCTTC. It is translated as CSARIRPKYNEQFF.